These T cell receptor beta chains were read from a single sample in a study of T cells in Graves' hyperthyroidism and ophthalmopathy. TCRdb ran MiXCR on the multiplex PCR reads and lists one entry per CDR3 protein. The sample shows fewer than 850,000 distinct CDR3 sequences, 15% to 20% of them seen only once. The specimen was blood. Source of these receptors: a middle-aged man with Graves' hyperthyroidism. Each CDR3 is given with its conserved first and last residue.

TRBJ2-7	TRBV6-1	CASSRVVAGGYEQYF
TRBJ1-3	TRBV6-2/TRBV6-3	CASTRSTGNTIYF
TRBJ2-1	TRBV6-2/TRBV6-3	CASSVMAGRTSGNNEQFF
TRBJ2-5	TRBV7-9	CASSLALAGRETQYF
TRBJ2-4	TRBV20-1	CSAPYRQGKNIQYF
TRBJ1-5	TRBV19	CASSIPGGNSNQPQHF
TRBJ2-3	TRBV28	CASTPGVGTDTQYF
TRBJ2-2	TRBV12-3/TRBV12-4	CASSFSNRGTGELFF
TRBJ1-2	TRBV27	CASSLSRARGYTF
TRBJ1-2	TRBV28	CASSRGPRGGYTF
TRBJ2-2	TRBV2	CASSERLAGGTGELFF
TRBJ1-1	TRBV6-1	CASSDGITEAFF
TRBJ2-2	TRBV27	CASSPLGQGRTGELFF
TRBJ2-2	TRBV7-9	CASSSKSGTENTGELFF
TRBJ2-7	TRBV20-1	CSASPESYEQYF
TRBJ1-2	TRBV9	CASSHGQGQSYGYTF
TRBJ2-7	TRBV29-1	CSVEFDRVSSYEQYF
TRBJ2-7	TRBV20-1	CSASWNTYEQYF
TRBJ1-2	TRBV9	CASSVDMQDSYGYTF
TRBJ2-1	TRBV11-2	CASSLRTDVVAYNEQFF
TRBJ2-7	TRBV29-1	CSASEAGGNSYEQYF
TRBJ2-3	TRBV28	CASRSTDTQYF
TRBJ1-2	TRBV7-2	CASSFRLAGLSYTF
TRBJ2-7	TRBV6-1	CASSEDGHRSDEQYF
TRBJ2-1	TRBV10-3	CAASLAGVYNEQFF
TRBJ2-7	TRBV27	CASSLGASYEQYF
TRBJ1-1	TRBV3-1	CASSQVSMNTEAFF
TRBJ1-4	TRBV5-1	CASSLGDRRNEKLFF
TRBJ2-3	TRBV28	CASRAGGDTQYF
TRBJ2-1	TRBV5-1	CASSRGLAGMEFDEQFF
TRBJ2-1	TRBV5-1	CASSLWGTGELFF
TRBJ1-1	TRBV9	CASSGDGPELFF
TRBJ1-6	TRBV15	CATSRDVGENSPLHF
TRBJ2-7	TRBV30	CAWNGQVHHEQYF
TRBJ2-3	TRBV11-2	CASSHSGGNTDTQYF
TRBJ2-1	TRBV20-1	CSARDLSASSYNEQFF
TRBJ2-7	TRBV5-4	CASSGGGWQTNYEQYF
TRBJ2-2	TRBV9	CASSGQGASNTGELFF
TRBJ2-7	TRBV4-3	CASSQEDGSYEQYF
TRBJ2-7	TRBV5-1	CATSTTGSSYEQYF
TRBJ2-1	TRBV12-5	CASGLDREKWDEQFF
TRBJ1-1	TRBV7-9	CASSLRRQDSGPTESFF
TRBJ2-5	TRBV7-3	CASSLQGTSGNAETQYF
TRBJ1-5	TRBV5-1	CASSLMGDSNQPQHF
TRBJ1-6	TRBV5-5	CASSRQGALGSPLHF
TRBJ2-7	TRBV7-8	CASSFGGLDLEQYF
TRBJ2-7	TRBV9	CASSSEGTASYEQYF
TRBJ2-3	TRBV4-1	CASSRQLAEHSDTQYF